These 28 T cell receptor beta chains were all obtained from the same sample, sequenced in a study of T-cell reconstitution after alpha-beta-depleted transplantation in children. TCRbeta library preparation incorporated unique molecular identifiers. TCRdb re-derived calls from the PCR reads in MiXCR, one entry per CDR3 protein. The profile covers some 150,000 distinct CDR3 sequences, with about 8.8% appearing a single time and 15% to 20% taken by the ten largest. The sample was PBMCs, mostly from graft donor cells, taken 180 days after TCRalphabeta/CD19-depleted stem cell transplant. These receptors were taken from a female patient aged 2-10 years who had a stem cell transplant for congenital amegakaryocytic thrombocytopenia, so the T cells may come from the graft donor.

This clonotype appeared many times. The chain recombines TRBV28 with TRBJ1-5; a weak D match, TRBD1 (5 bases). Germline lookup yields CDR1 MDHEN and CDR2 SYDVKM. V gave up 5 bases and J gave up 6 bases, with 20 bases separating them. The CDR3 consists of 16 residues. For the CDR3, the DNA is TGTGCCAGCAGTCCCGAGCCCGCCAGCGGGGGTCAGCCCCAGCATTTT. This translates into CASSPEPASGGQPQHF.

The rearrangement joins TRBV20-1 to TRBJ1-1, with D hard to call. The V and J ends lost 1 base and 3 bases respectively, with 12 bases between them. The CDR3 spans 14 residues. Germline V lookup: CDR1 DFQATT, CDR2 SNEGSKA (reference sequence). The CDR3 coding sequence is TGCAGTGCTAGAGTGGGCCTCCGGTACACTGAAGCTTTCTTT. It codes for CSARVGLRYTEAFF.

This clonotype has ten or more counts. Germline is not matched at one junction end, which may reflect a read error. CDR3 sequence (DNA): TGCAGTGCTAGTGGAGCGGGAGGGGATGATCAGTTCTTC. Amino acid sequence: CSASGAGGDDQFF. The chain has TRBV20-1 and TRBJ2-1; TRBD2 agrees at 10 bases. CDR3 length: 13 amino acids. Germline V lookup: CDR1 DFQATT, CDR2 SNEGSKA (reference sequence).

This clonotype was observed a few times. The chain combines TRBV11-2 with TRBJ1-6, with D unclear. In germline, CDR1 is SGHAT, CDR2 FQNNGV. The CDR3 extends over 13 amino acids. With 1 base removed from V and 9 bases from J, the gap between germline ends came to 7 bases. The CDR3 DNA reads as TGTGCCAGCAGCTTAGTTGATAGTTCACCCCTCCACTTT. Encoded protein: CASSLVDSSPLHF. Complete variable domain (other parts from reference TRBV11-2 and TRBJ1-6): EAGVAQSPRYKIIEKRQSVAFWCNPISGHATLYWYQQILGQGPKLLIQFQNNGVVDDSQLPKDRFSAERLKGVDSTLKIQPAKLEDSAVYLCASSLVDSSPLHFGNGTRLTVT.

This clonotype was observed many times. The chain combines TRBV30 with TRBJ1-5; no reliable D call. V lost 0 bases to trimming and J lost 0 bases, with 3 bases between them. Germline values: CDR1 GTSNPN, CDR2 SVGIG (reference sequence). The CDR3 totals 13 residues. The CDR3 loop is CAWSVSSNQPQHF. CDR3 bases: TGTGCCTGGAGTGTATCTAGCAATCAGCCCCAGCATTTT.

This clonotype came up a few times. The chain uses TRBV6-2 or TRBV6-3 and TRBJ1-5; D unresolved. V lost 6 bases and J lost 0, with 12 bases in between. The CDR3 length is 15 residues. Looked up from germline, CDR1 is MNHEY and CDR2 is SVGEGT. CDR3 protein: CASSRGVFSNQPQHF. The DNA for the CDR3 is TGTGCCAGCAGCCGCGGTGTATTTAGCAATCAGCCCCAGCATTTT.

The V gene is TRBV6-6, the J gene TRBJ2-1; no clear D gene. The CDR3 is 12 amino acids. Trimming removed 7 bases from V and 5 bases from J, with 9 bases in between. In germline, CDR1 is MNHNY, CDR2 SVGAGI (reference sequence). The CDR3 spells CASTITHNEQFF. The DNA of the CDR3 is TGTGCCAGCACCATCACCCACAATGAGCAGTTCTTC.

This chain uses TRBV5-1 with TRBJ2-7; D perhaps matches TRBD1 (5 bases). This CDR3 contains 14 residues. CDR1 is SGHRS and CDR2 is YFSETQ in the germline V gene. The ends were cut back, 0 bases at V and 3 bases at J, with 10 bases in the middle. The CDR3 coding sequence is TGCGCCAGCAGCTTGGCCGGACAAATCTACGAGCAGTACTTC. Its protein is CASSLAGQIYEQYF.

In its sample, this clonotype was seen many times. The chain combines TRBV2 with TRBJ2-1; either TRBD1 or TRBD2 may fit D (6 bases each). Trimming took off 7 bases at V and 10 bases at J, with 23 bases between the two ends. The germline gives CDR1 SNHLY, CDR2 FYNNEI. This CDR3 comprises 15 residues. The CDR3 sequence: CASKDGGPIGQEQFF. In DNA form, the CDR3 reads TGTGCCAGCAAAGACGGGGGCCCGATTGGACAAGAGCAGTTCTTC.

This clonotype was recorded at least ten times. The chain carries TRBV5-6 and TRBJ2-3; D perhaps matches TRBD1 (6 bases). V was clipped by 1 base and J by 4 bases, with 16 bases between them. The CDR3 consists of 16 residues. Germline V gene data show CDR1 as SGHDT and CDR2 as YYEEEE. DNA of the CDR3: TGTGCCAGCAGCTTGAGGAGGATAACAGGGCCAGATACGCAGTATTTT. It translates to CASSLRRITGPDTQYF.

This clonotype has ten or more counts. The CDR3 region has the DNA TGTGCCAGCAGCTTGCTGGACGTGGACGAGACCCAGTACTTC. It yields the protein CASSLLDVDETQYF. The genes are TRBV5-4 and TRBJ2-5; D gene uncertain. CDR3 length equals 14 residues. The ends were cut back, 1 base at V and 5 bases at J, with 12 bases in the middle. Germline CDR1 is SGHNT and CDR2 is YYREEE (reference sequence).

The V call is TRBV6-5, the J call TRBJ2-7, with D perhaps matching TRBD1 (6 bases). V was cut by 2 bases and J by 4 bases, with 12 bases left in between. There are 14 residues in the CDR3. The V gene's germline CDR1 is MNHEY and CDR2 SVGAGI. For the CDR3, the DNA is TGTGCCAGCAGTTACGGGCAGGGGCGGTACGAGCAGTACTTC. It translates to CASSYGQGRYEQYF.

Note on this clonotype: This sequence may be a read error, since a much larger clone differs from it by one base. The chain is built from TRBV4-2 and TRBJ2-3, with TRBD2 matching over 7 bases. The germline CDR1 and CDR2 sequences are LGHNA and YNFKEQ. This CDR3 has 17 amino acids. This CDR3 reads CASGHETSPPSTDTQYF. The CDR3 nucleotides are TGTGCCAGCGGCCATGAGACTAGCCCTCCTAGCACAGATACGCAGTATTTT.

The table lists this clonotype with many counts. V and J are TRBV27 and TRBJ1-6, with no clear D. This CDR3 is 12 amino acids long. CDR1 MNHEY and CDR2 SMNVEV come from the germline V gene (reference sequence). With 5 bases removed from V and 7 bases from J, the gap between germline ends came to 6 bases. Written as DNA, the CDR3 is TGTGCCAGCAGTCGTTTGAATTCACCCCTCCACTTT. It specifies CASSRLNSPLHF.

Many counts were recorded for this clonotype. V and J are TRBV2 and TRBJ2-7, with TRBD2 matching 14 bases. The trim removed 9 bases at V and 0 bases at J, leaving 13 bases unmatched. This CDR3 has 18 residues. Germline values: CDR1 SNHLY, CDR2 FYNNEI. CDR3 DNA: TGTGCCAGGTCGCATGGGACTAGCGGGAGCGACAGCTCCTACGAGCAGTACTTC. Residues: CARSHGTSGSDSSYEQYF. Full variable domain (missing parts from reference TRBV2 and TRBJ2-7): EPEVTQTPSHQVTQMGQEVILRCVPISNHLYFYWYRQILGQKVEFLVSFYNNEISEKSEIFDDQFSVERPDGSNFTLKIRSTKLEDSAMYFCARSHGTSGSDSSYEQYFGPGTRLTVT.

The chain joins TRBV5-4 to TRBJ2-7, with 8 bases lining up with TRBD1. CDR1 is SGHNT and CDR2 is YYREEE in the germline V gene (reference sequence). V lost 3 bases, J lost 3 bases, and 17 bases stayed unmatched. This CDR3 contains 18 residues. CDR3 DNA: TGTGCCAGCAGCTCCGGATTGAATCACAGGGGGGACTTCTACGAGCAGTACTTC. This gives the protein CASSSGLNHRGDFYEQYF.

This clonotype was counted at least ten times. This chain connects TRBV6-2 or TRBV6-3 to TRBJ2-7, with D perhaps matching TRBD1 (5 bases). Trimming shortened V by 1 base and J by 3 bases, and 7 bases separated the two germline ends. Germline CDR1 is MNHEY and CDR2 is SVGEGT. The CDR3 sequence is 13 residues long. CDR3 in amino acids: CASSYFQGYEQYF. DNA of the CDR3: TGTGCCAGCAGTTACTTCCAGGGCTACGAGCAGTACTTC.

This clonotype was counted ten times or more. J is TRBJ1-2 and V is TRBV3-1; 7 bases line up with TRBD1. The CDR3 length is 16 residues. Trimming took 4 bases from V and 7 from J; bases not matched to a gene: 15. Germline V gene sequence: CDR1 LGHDT, CDR2 YNNKEL (reference sequence). The CDR3 coding sequence is TGTGCCAGCAGCCCGAGACGACAGGGTTTCGTATTTGGCTACACCTTC. Residues: CASSPRRQGFVFGYTF.

This clonotype was observed many times. The chain uses TRBV5-1 and TRBJ2-2; possibly TRBD2 for D (5 bases). Germline assignment: CDR1 SGHRS and CDR2 YFSETQ. V lost 4 bases and J 0 bases, leaving 13 bases between the germline ends. The CDR3 totals 16 residues. This CDR3 reads CASSLEVPPNTGELFF. CDR3 bases: TGCGCCAGCAGCCTGGAGGTTCCCCCGAACACCGGGGAGCTGTTTTTT.

The CDR3 spells CASSLDRRIAGVVTGELFF. As DNA, the CDR3 is TGTGCCAGCAGCTTAGACAGGCGTATAGCGGGAGTAGTTACCGGGGAGCTGTTTTTT. The chain couples TRBV11-2 to TRBJ2-2; 9 bases match TRBD2. Unmatched junction bases numbered 13, after V lost 0 bases and J lost 5 bases. The CDR3 has 19 residues. CDR1 SGHAT and CDR2 FQNNGV come from the germline V gene.

A word on this clonotype: A much larger clone lies one base from this, so it may be a read error. The chain recombines TRBV12-3 or TRBV12-4 with TRBJ2-1; D gene ambiguous. CDR3 length equals 15 residues. The CDR3 spells CASTLRQSSSNEQFF. The CDR3 nucleotides are TGTGCCAGCACCTTGCGCCAGAGCTCCTCCAATGAGCAGTTCTTC.

This clonotype was detected ten times or more. This chain connects TRBV24-1 to TRBJ2-2, with D unresolved. The CDR3 length is 11 residues. Germline-derived CDR1 and CDR2 are KGHDR and SFDVKD. Trimming left V 9 bases short and J 1 base short, with 2 bases between. The CDR3 DNA sequence: TGTGCCACCGTGAACACCGGGGAGCTGTTTTTT. Residues: CATVNTGELFF.

This clonotype has at least ten counts. The chain carries TRBV12-3 or TRBV12-4 and TRBJ2-2, with 9 bases aligning to TRBD2. The V gene end was trimmed by 5 bases and the J gene end by 0 bases; junction bases not matched to a gene: 4. The CDR3 has 16 amino acids. Written as DNA, the CDR3 is TGTGCCAGCAGTCAAGCGGGGGGATCGAACACCGGGGAGCTGTTTTTT. This encodes CASSQAGGSNTGELFF.

In this sample, this clonotype turned up a few times. This rearrangement joins TRBV11-2 to TRBJ1-6; 9 bases agree with TRBD1. In germline, CDR1 is SGHAT, CDR2 FQNNGV. The CDR3 runs to 15 residues. The V and J ends lost 2 bases and 6 bases, in that order; junction bases with no gene match: 2. Here the CDR3 reads CASSLMTGGNSPLHF. The CDR3 region has the DNA TGTGCCAGCAGCTTAATGACAGGGGGTAATTCACCCCTCCACTTT.

This clonotype was counted a few times. This chain joins TRBV27 and TRBJ2-7; D may be TRBD1 (5 bases). The CDR3 has 14 amino acids. The germline CDR1 and CDR2 sequences are MNHEY and SMNVEV (reference sequence). Deletions cut 10 bases from V and 0 bases from J, with 16 bases between. CDR3 residues: CAMSTVIFSYEQYF. Written as DNA, the CDR3 is TGTGCCATGTCGACAGTAATCTTCTCCTACGAGCAGTACTTC.

This clonotype was seen only a few times. The chain links TRBV6-1 to TRBJ2-3, with TRBD1 matching 8 bases. Germline CDR1 is MNHNS and CDR2 is SASEGT. Trimming at V came to 6 bases and at J to 5 bases, leaving 13 bases not matched to a gene. There are 16 residues in the CDR3. The CDR3 DNA reads as TGTGCCAGCAGGCCGCGAACGTGGACAGGGATAGATACGCAGTATTTT. Amino acid sequence: CASRPRTWTGIDTQYF.

The J gene is TRBJ2-7, the V gene TRBV6-5; D may be TRBD1 (6 bases). Per germline, CDR1 MNHEY and CDR2 SVGAGI. With 5 bases removed from V and 7 bases from J, the gap between germline ends came to 15 bases. The CDR3 extends over 13 amino acids. The CDR3 is CASSSTGPREQYF. Written as DNA, the CDR3 is TGTGCCAGCAGTAGTACAGGGCCAAGGGAGCAGTACTTC.

This clonotype came up once. This sequence may be a read error, since a much larger clone differs from it by one base. This chain links TRBV20-1 with TRBJ2-1; no firm D call. Germline CDR1 is DFQATT and CDR2 is SNEGSKA (reference sequence). This CDR3 comprises 11 residues. Trimming removed 8 bases from V and 10 bases from J, with 15 bases in between. The CDR3 sequence is CSPTRTGEQFF. The CDR3 DNA follows: TGCAGTCCTACTCGGACCGGGGAGCAGTTCTTC.